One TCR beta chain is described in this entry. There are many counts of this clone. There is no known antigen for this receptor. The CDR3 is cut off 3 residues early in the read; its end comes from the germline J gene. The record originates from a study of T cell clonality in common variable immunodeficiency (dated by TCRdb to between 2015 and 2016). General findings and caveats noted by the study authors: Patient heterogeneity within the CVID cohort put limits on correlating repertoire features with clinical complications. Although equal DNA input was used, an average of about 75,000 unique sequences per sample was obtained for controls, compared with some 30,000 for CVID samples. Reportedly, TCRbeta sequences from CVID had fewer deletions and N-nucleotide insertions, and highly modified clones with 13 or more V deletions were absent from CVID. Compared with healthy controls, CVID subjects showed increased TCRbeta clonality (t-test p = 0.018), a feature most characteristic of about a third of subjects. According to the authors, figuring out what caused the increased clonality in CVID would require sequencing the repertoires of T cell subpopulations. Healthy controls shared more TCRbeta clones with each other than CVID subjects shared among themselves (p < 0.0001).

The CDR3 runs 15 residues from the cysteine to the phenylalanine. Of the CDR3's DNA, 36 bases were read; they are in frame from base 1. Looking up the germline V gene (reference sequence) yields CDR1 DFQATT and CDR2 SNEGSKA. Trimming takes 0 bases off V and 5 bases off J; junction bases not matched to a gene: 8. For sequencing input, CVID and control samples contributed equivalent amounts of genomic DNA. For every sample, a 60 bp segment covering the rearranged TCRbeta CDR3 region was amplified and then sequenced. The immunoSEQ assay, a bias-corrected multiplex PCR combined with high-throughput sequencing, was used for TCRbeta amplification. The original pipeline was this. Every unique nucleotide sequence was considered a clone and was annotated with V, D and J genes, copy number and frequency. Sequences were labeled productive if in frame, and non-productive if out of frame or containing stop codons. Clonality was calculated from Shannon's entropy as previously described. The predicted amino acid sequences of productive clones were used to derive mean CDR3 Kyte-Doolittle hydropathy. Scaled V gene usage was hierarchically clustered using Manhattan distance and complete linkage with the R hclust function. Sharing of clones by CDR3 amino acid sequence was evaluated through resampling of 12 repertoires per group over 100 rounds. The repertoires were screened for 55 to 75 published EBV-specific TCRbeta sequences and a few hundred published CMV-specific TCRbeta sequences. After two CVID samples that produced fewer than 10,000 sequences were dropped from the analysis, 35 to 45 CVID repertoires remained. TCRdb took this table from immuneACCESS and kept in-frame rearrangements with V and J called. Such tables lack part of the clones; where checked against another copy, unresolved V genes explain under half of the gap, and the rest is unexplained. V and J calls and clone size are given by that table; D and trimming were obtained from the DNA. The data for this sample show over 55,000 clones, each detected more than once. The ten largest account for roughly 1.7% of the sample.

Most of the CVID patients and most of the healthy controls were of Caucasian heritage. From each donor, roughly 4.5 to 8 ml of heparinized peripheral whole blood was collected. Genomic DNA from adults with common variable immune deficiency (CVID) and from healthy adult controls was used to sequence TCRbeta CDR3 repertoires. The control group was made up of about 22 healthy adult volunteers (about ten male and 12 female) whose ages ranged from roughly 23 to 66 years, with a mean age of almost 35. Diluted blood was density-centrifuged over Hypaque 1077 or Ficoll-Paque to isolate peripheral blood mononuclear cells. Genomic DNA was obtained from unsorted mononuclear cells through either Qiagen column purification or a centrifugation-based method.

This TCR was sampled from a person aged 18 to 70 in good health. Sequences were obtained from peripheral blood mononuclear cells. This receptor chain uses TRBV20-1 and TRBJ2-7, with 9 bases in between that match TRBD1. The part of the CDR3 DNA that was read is TGCAGTGCTAGAGACACCGGGACAGGGTTCCACGAG. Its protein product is CSARDTGTGFHE. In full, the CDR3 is CSARDTGTGFHEQYF.